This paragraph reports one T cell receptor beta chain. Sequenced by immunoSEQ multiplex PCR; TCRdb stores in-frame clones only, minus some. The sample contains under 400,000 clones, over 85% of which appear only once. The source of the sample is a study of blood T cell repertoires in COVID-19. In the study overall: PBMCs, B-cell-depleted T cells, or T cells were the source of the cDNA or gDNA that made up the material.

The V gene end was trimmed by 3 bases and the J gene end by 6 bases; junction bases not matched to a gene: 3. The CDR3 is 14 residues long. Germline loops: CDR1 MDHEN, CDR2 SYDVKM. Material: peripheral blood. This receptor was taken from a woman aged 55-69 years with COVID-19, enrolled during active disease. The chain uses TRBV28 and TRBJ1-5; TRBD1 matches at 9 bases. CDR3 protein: CASSLGQGGQPQHF. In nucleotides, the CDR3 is TGTGCCAGCAGTTTGGGACAGGGAGGTCAGCCCCAGCATTTT.